These 17 T cell receptor beta chains came from one sample sequenced in a study of blood T cell repertoires in COVID-19. Sequencing used immunoSEQ multiplex PCR; TCRdb keeps in-frame clones, though not all of them. Of a few hundred thousand clones in the sample, approximately 90% were seen once. The sequenced sample was PBMCs or T cells enriched from blood (not recorded which). Receptor source: a woman in her 40s who had been exposed to COVID-19.

The chain couples TRBV29-1 to TRBJ2-1; D gene uncertain. Germline V gene lookup returns CDR1 SQVTM and CDR2 ANQGSEA. CDR3 size: 12 residues. The ends were cut back, 7 bases at V and 9 bases at J, with 16 bases in the middle. In nucleotides, the CDR3 is TGCAGCGCTCGTGTTAGCCCCAGTGAGCAGTTCTTC. Translating gives CSARVSPSEQFF.

This chain links TRBV7-6 with TRBJ1-6; D is perhaps TRBD1 (5 bases). This CDR3 region has 16 residues. Trimming removed 2 bases from V and 6 bases from J, with 14 bases in between. The germline CDR1 and CDR2 sequences are SGHVS and FNYEAQ. The CDR3 loop reads CASSLRGDTSNSPLHF. CDR3 nucleotides: TGTGCCAGCAGCTTAAGGGGTGACACCAGTAATTCACCCCTCCACTTT. Supplemented by reference TRBV7-6 and TRBJ1-6, the full variable domain reads GAGVSQSPRYKVTKRGQDVALRCDPISGHVSLYWYRQALGQGPEFLTYFNYEAQQDKSGLPNDRFSAERPEGSISTLTIQRTEQRDSAMYRCASSLRGDTSNSPLHFGNGTRLTVT.

V gene TRBV5-1 combines with J gene TRBJ2-3; 8 bases fit TRBD1. CDR1 is SGHRS, CDR2 YFSETQ, per germline. V gave up 2 bases and J gave up 5 bases; unmatched junction bases: 19. The CDR3 has 19 amino acids. CDR3 in amino acids: CASSLDPYAQTTGEDTQYF. The DNA for the CDR3 is TGCGCCAGCAGCTTAGACCCGTACGCCCAGACGACAGGGGAAGATACGCAGTATTTT.

V is TRBV6-2 or TRBV6-3 and J is TRBJ2-7; D may be TRBD2 (6 bases). The CDR3 loop spans 15 amino acids. With 2 bases removed from V and 2 bases from J, the gap between germline ends came to 13 bases. The germline V gene has CDR1 MNHEY and CDR2 SVGEGT. CDR3 sequence reads: CASSYSGSFAYEQYF. The CDR3 DNA follows: TGTGCCAGCAGTTACAGCGGGTCGTTTGCCTACGAGCAGTACTTC.

V and J are TRBV7-2 and TRBJ1-3, with 10 bases identical to TRBD1. J lost 4 bases, V lost 3 bases, and 6 bases had no gene match. CDR3 length: 16 amino acids. Germline V gives CDR1 SGHTA, CDR2 FQGNSA. CDR3 coding DNA: TGTGCCAGCAGCTTTCGGACAGGGGGTACCGGAAACACCATATATTTT. This encodes CASSFRTGGTGNTIYF.

This chain connects TRBV12-5 to TRBJ1-1; D not resolved. The V gene's germline CDR1 is LGHNT and CDR2 FRNRAP. V was pared by 7 bases and J by 0 bases, with 12 bases between. The CDR3 extends over 14 amino acids. CDR3 DNA sequence: TGTGCTAGTGCCAAAGGAGGTATGAACACTGAAGCTTTCTTT. Its protein is CASAKGGMNTEAFF. The whole variable domain, filled in from reference TRBV12-5 and TRBJ1-1, reads DARVTQTPRHKVTEMGQEVTMRCQPILGHNTVFWYRQTMMQGLELLAYFRNRAPLDDSGMPKDRFSAEMPDATLATLKIQPSEPRDSAVYFCASAKGGMNTEAFFGQGTRLTVV.

This chain uses TRBV4-3 with TRBJ1-2; TRBD1 matches at 9 bases. This CDR3 is 13 amino acids long. Trimming at V came to 2 bases and at J to 7 bases, leaving 2 bases not matched to a gene. Germline CDR1 is LGHNA and CDR2 is YSLEER. CDR3 amino acids: CASSQTGGGGYTF. The CDR3 nucleotides are TGCGCCAGCAGCCAAACAGGGGGCGGTGGCTACACCTTC.

This sequence joins TRBV27 and TRBJ2-7; D remains ambiguous. Germline CDR1 and CDR2: MNHEY and SMNVEV (reference sequence). The V end lost 5 bases, the J end lost 3 bases, and 11 bases lay between the germline ends. The CDR3 is 13 residues long. DNA for the CDR3: TGTGCCAGCAGTCCCCGGTCGATCTACGAGCAGTACTTC. This codes for CASSPRSIYEQYF.

This clone was observed a handful of times. The chain links TRBV2 to TRBJ2-2; tentatively, D is TRBD2 (6 bases). V lost 9 bases and J 2 bases, leaving 13 bases between the germline ends. CDR1 is SNHLY and CDR2 is FYNNEI in the germline V gene. This CDR3 spans 14 amino acids. CDR3 sequence reads: CASGGGPNTGELFF. The CDR3 DNA follows: TGTGCCAGTGGTGGAGGGCCAAACACCGGGGAGCTGTTTTTT.

The V gene is TRBV5-6, the J gene TRBJ2-2; 13 bases match TRBD2. There are 17 residues in the CDR3. V lost 4 bases to trimming and J lost 4 bases; unmatched junction nucleotides: 7. The germline V gene encodes CDR1 SGHDT and CDR2 YYEEEE. In DNA form, the CDR3 reads TGTGCCAGCAGCCGACAGACTAGCGGGAGGACCACCGGGGAGCTGTTTTTT. Amino acid sequence: CASSRQTSGRTTGELFF.

The rearrangement links TRBV4-3 to TRBJ1-4; TRBD1 agrees at 9 bases. This CDR3 is 16 amino acids long. Germline loops: CDR1 LGHNA, CDR2 YSLEER. The V and J ends lost 3 bases and 10 bases, in that order; junction bases with no gene match: 12. The CDR3 region is CASSQGSRQGEGKLFF. As DNA, the CDR3 is TGCGCCAGCAGCCAGGGGTCCCGACAGGGGGAAGGAAAACTGTTTTTT.

This chain links TRBV19 with TRBJ1-1, with 10 bases lining up with TRBD1. The CDR3 loop spans 14 amino acids. CDR1 is LNHDA and CDR2 is SQIVND in the germline V gene (reference sequence). The V gene end was trimmed by 6 bases and the J gene end by 5 bases; junction bases not matched to a gene: 6. The CDR3: CASSLDRGRTEAFF. CDR3 nucleotide sequence: TGTGCCAGTAGCTTAGACAGGGGGCGGACTGAAGCTTTCTTT.

V and J are TRBV27 and TRBJ1-1; 7 bases agree with TRBD1. Trimming took 4 bases from V and 0 from J; bases not matched to a gene: 5. CDR3 length equals 15 residues. CDR1 is MNHEY, CDR2 SMNVEV, per germline (reference sequence). This CDR3 reads CASSSGQIMNTEAFF. Written as DNA, the CDR3 is TGTGCCAGCAGTTCGGGACAGATCATGAACACTGAAGCTTTCTTT.

The chain joins TRBV18 to TRBJ1-2; D gene ambiguous. Between the trimmed V and J ends, which lost 2 bases and 0 bases, there was a span of 19 bases. CDR3 length equals 18 residues. CDR1 KGHSH and CDR2 LQKENI come from the germline V gene. The CDR3 DNA sequence: TGTGCCAGCTCACCAATTCTGGGAGCGGTGGGATCTAACTATGGCTACACCTTC. This encodes CASSPILGAVGSNYGYTF.

The chain carries TRBV19 and TRBJ1-2; possible D gene TRBD1, 5 bases. Germline V lookup: CDR1 LNHDA, CDR2 SQIVND (reference sequence). This CDR3 has 15 amino acids. Trimming stripped 10 bases from V and 6 bases from J, with 24 bases between. The DNA for the CDR3 is TGTGCCACCCAGCGTCGGGGGGATGGGGCTAATGGCTACACCTTC. This encodes CATQRRGDGANGYTF.

The chain is built from TRBV11-2 and TRBJ2-3; 9 positions match TRBD2. CDR3 size: 16 residues. Looked up from germline, CDR1 is SGHAT and CDR2 is FQNNGV. The V and J ends lost 3 bases and 2 bases, in that order; junction bases with no gene match: 6. CDR3 in amino acids: CASSLGTSISTDTQYF. In DNA, the CDR3 is TGTGCCAGCAGCTTGGGGACTAGCATTTCCACAGATACGCAGTATTTT.

V usage is TRBV9 and J usage is TRBJ2-1; 14 bases are a match to TRBD2. The CDR3 is made up of 15 amino acids. V gave up 4 bases and J gave up 7 bases; unmatched junction bases: 4. Germline assignment: CDR1 SGDLS and CDR2 YYNGEE. The CDR3 DNA sequence: TGTGCCAGCAGCATTGGGACTAGCGGGAGTAATGAGCAGTTCTTC. Translated, it gives CASSIGTSGSNEQFF.